This T cell receptor beta chain was identified in a study of cytomegalovirus exposure and HLA in healthy donors. Comments on this clone: This same CDR3 is encoded by further DNA sequences in the sample.

The PCR made use of 60 Vbeta and 13 Jbeta primers. The protocol was immunoSEQ multiplex PCR, while the TCRdb copy is restricted to in-frame clones and leaves out a portion. The sample contains around 200,000 clones, approximately 80% of which appear only once. Sequencing was carried out using PBMCs. The origin of this receptor is a woman aged 50 to 65 in good health and CMV-seropositive.

CDR3 sequence: CASRFGTDSNQPQHF. The CDR3 bases are TGTGCCAGCAGGTTTGGGACAGATAGCAATCAGCCCCAGCATTTT. The chain joins TRBV6-1 to TRBJ1-5; 7 nucleotides match TRBD1. The CDR3 is 15 residues long. V dropped 6 bases and J dropped 0; count of bases not matched to a gene: 5. The V gene's germline CDR1 is MNHNS and CDR2 SASEGT.